The 17 T cell receptor beta chains reported below all come from one sample, sequenced in a study of metastatic and nonmetastatic thyroid tumors. With MiXCR, TCRdb reprocessed the PCR reads. This sample has tens of thousands of clones; approximately 15% occur once, and the top ten carry 10%. No patient had received any treatment before thyroid surgery. Sequencing was performed on tumor tissue. All receptors come from a female donor with papillary thyroid cancer or a benign thyroid nodule (not recorded which). Some clones in this sample may be carry-over from other donors' samples.

The genes are TRBV4-1 and TRBJ2-7; the D call may be TRBD1 or TRBD2 (5 bases each). Germline loops: CDR1 MGHRA, CDR2 YSYEKL. Between the trimmed V and J ends, which lost 2 bases and 7 bases, there was a span of 15 bases. The CDR3 consists of 14 residues. The CDR3 nucleotides read TGCGCCAGCAGCCAACTTGAGGGGCGACTGGAGCAGTACTTC. Amino acids: CASSQLEGRLEQYF.

The table lists this clone with a few counts. This chain uses TRBV5-1 with TRBJ2-1, with 12 bases lining up with TRBD2. Germline-derived CDR1 and CDR2 are SGHRS and YFSETQ. CDR3 length: 17 residues. Losses at the gene ends were 0 bases for V and 9 bases for J; bases not matched to a gene: 10. The DNA of the CDR3 is TGCGCCAGCAGCTTGGAGGTGTCTAGCGGGAGGGGAATTGAGCAGTTCTTC. Translation gives CASSLEVSSGRGIEQFF. Filled out from reference TRBV5-1 and TRBJ2-1, the complete variable domain reads KAGVTQTPRYLIKTRGQQVTLSCSPISGHRSVSWYQQTPGQGLQFLFEYFSETQRNKGNFPGRFSGRQFSNSRSEMNVSTLELGDSALYLCASSLEVSSGRGIEQFFGPGTRLTVL.

This clone was counted ten times or more. The chain combines TRBV11-1 with TRBJ1-1; 9 nucleotides align to TRBD1. The CDR3 extends over 16 amino acids. V dropped 2 bases and J dropped 2; count of bases not matched to a gene: 6. Per the germline V gene, CDR1 is SGHAT and CDR2 is FQDESV (reference sequence). This chain's CDR3 is CASSLSGTGFNTEAFF. The DNA of the CDR3 is TGTGCCAGCAGCTTATCAGGGACAGGGTTCAACACTGAAGCTTTCTTT.

This clone came up many times. This chain uses TRBV20-1 with TRBJ2-3; D is ambiguous. Germline V gene data show CDR1 as DFQATT and CDR2 as SNEGSKA (reference sequence). CDR3 length equals 18 residues. Deletions cut 4 bases from V and 0 bases from J, with 23 bases between. The CDR3 DNA reads TGCAGTGCTACGACCCAAGGTAGCCTGGTTTCTAGCACAGATACGCAGTATTTT. Translation gives CSATTQGSLVSSTDTQYF.

Within the sample, this clone is medium-sized (0.01 to 0.1%). Because the CDR3 is missing its conserved closing phenylalanine or tryptophan, this is likely a read error. The limits of the CDR3 on the DNA are not certain, so only TCRdb's listed CDR3 is given. J is TRBJ2-2 and V is TRBV7-3; the listed D gene, TRBD2, was not tested against the DNA. The CDR3 extends over 9 residues, inclusive of both ends. From germline, CDR1 is SGHTA and CDR2 FQGTGA. This CDR3 reads CASSLTGRS.

On this clone itself: One end of the junction does not line up with germline, which may come from a read error. The CDR3 loop is CASSLLYPNLYNEQFF. The CDR3 coding sequence is TGTGCCAGCAGTTTACTGTACCCAAACCTCTACAACGAGCAGTTCTTC. The rearrangement uses TRBV12-3 or TRBV12-4 and TRBJ2-1; D remains ambiguous. The CDR3 spans 16 residues.

This clone was observed a handful of times. A single base separates this from a much larger clone, so it may be a read error. This chain connects TRBV28 to TRBJ2-1; the D gene is possibly TRBD2 (5 bases). Germline CDR1 MDHEN, CDR2 SYDVKM. The CDR3 has 13 amino acids. Here the CDR3 reads CACSLLGVGEQFF. In DNA, the CDR3 is TGTGCCTGCAGTTTATTGGGAGTCGGTGAGCAGTTCTTC.

This clone has at least ten counts. V is TRBV18 and J is TRBJ1-1; no reliable D call. CDR3 size: 13 residues. CDR1 and CDR2 from the germline V gene are KGHSH and LQKENI. V lost 2 bases to trimming and J lost 2 bases, with 6 bases between them. The DNA for the CDR3 is TGTGCCAGCTCACCAATACCAAACACTGAAGCTTTCTTT. Translated, it gives CASSPIPNTEAFF.

This clone occurred many times. The gene calls are TRBV7-9 and TRBJ1-2, with D possibly matching TRBD1 (5 bases). Trimming cost V 0 bases and J 4 bases, with 12 bases left between them. CDR3 size: 15 residues. CDR1 SEHNR and CDR2 FQNEAQ come from the germline V gene (reference sequence). The CDR3 sequence is CASSLASGGGYGYTF. The CDR3 DNA sequence: TGTGCCAGCAGCTTAGCTAGCGGCGGGGGCTATGGCTACACCTTC.

This clone has a count of ten or more. In DNA, the CDR3 is TGTGCCAGCAGCCCCGTAGCGGGAGGGCCCAGGGATACGCAGTATTTT. It translates to CASSPVAGGPRDTQYF. This chain links TRBV7-3 with TRBJ2-3; 11 nucleotides align to TRBD2. Trimming at V came to 5 bases and at J to 6 bases, leaving 10 bases not matched to a gene. This CDR3 is built from 16 residues. Germline V gene lookup returns CDR1 SGHTA and CDR2 FQGTGA.

This clone came up many times. This chain joins TRBV5-1 and TRBJ1-1, with TRBD1 as a possible D gene (6 bases). The germline gives CDR1 SGHRS, CDR2 YFSETQ. Trimming shortened V by 1 base and J by 7 bases, and 11 bases separated the two germline ends. The length of the CDR3 is 13 residues. The CDR3 DNA reads TGCGCCAGCAGCTTGTCGGGGGCCTTTGAAGCTTTCTTT. It translates to CASSLSGAFEAFF.

In its sample, this clone was seen many times. This chain links TRBV20-1 with TRBJ2-7, with 10 bases matching TRBD2. The CDR3 covers 14 residues. The V segment lost 6 bases and the J segment 3 bases; nucleotides outside the gene matches: 8. Germline V gives CDR1 DFQATT, CDR2 SNEGSKA (reference sequence). CDR3 in amino acids: CSAFGLAAFYEQYF. CDR3 in DNA: TGCAGTGCGTTCGGACTAGCGGCATTCTACGAGCAGTACTTC.

By its share, this clone is medium-sized. This chain links TRBV7-2 with TRBJ2-7; TRBD2 agrees at 14 bases. V shed 3 bases, J shed 4 bases, and the junction held 8 bases outside the gene matches. The CDR3 runs to 17 residues. CDR1 and CDR2 (germline): SGHTA, FQGNSA. CDR3 sequence (DNA): TGTGCCAGCAGCTTCAGCCCCGGGACTAGCGGGAGATACGAGCAGTACTTC. Amino acid sequence: CASSFSPGTSGRYEQYF.

The V and J genes are TRBV11-2 and TRBJ1-2; 11 nucleotides align to TRBD1. This CDR3 spans 13 amino acids. In germline, CDR1 is SGHAT, CDR2 FQNNGV. Trimming at V came to 7 bases and at J to 8 bases, leaving 6 bases not matched to a gene. The CDR3 region has the DNA TGTGCCAGCACGGACAGGGGGCTCTGGGGCTACACCTTC. It translates to CASTDRGLWGYTF.

This clone was counted ten times or more. This chain uses TRBV7-2 with TRBJ2-6; D unclear. Germline CDR1 SGHTA, CDR2 FQGNSA. Trimming took 1 base from V and 0 from J, leaving 4 bases between them. The CDR3 totals 15 residues. Here the CDR3 reads CASSLVSSGANVLTF. Written as DNA, the CDR3 is TGTGCCAGCAGCTTAGTAAGCTCTGGGGCCAACGTCCTGACTTTC. Filled out from reference TRBV7-2 and TRBJ2-6, the complete variable domain reads GAGVSQSPSNKVTEKGKDVELRCDPISGHTALYWYRQSLGQGLEFLIYFQGNSAPDKSGLPSDRFSAERTGGSVSTLTIQRTQQEDSAVYLCASSLVSSGANVLTFGAGSRLTVL.

This clone was seen repeatedly, ten times or more. The genes are TRBV9 and TRBJ2-6; D not resolved. Germline CDR1 reads SGDLS; CDR2 reads YYNGEE. The CDR3 spans 16 residues. V lost 3 bases, J lost 0 bases, and 10 bases lay in between. CDR3 in DNA: TGTGCCAGCAGCGATGAATATTTCTCTGGGGCCAACGTCCTGACTTTC. Protein sequence: CASSDEYFSGANVLTF.

This clone has ten or more counts. The V call is TRBV18, the J call TRBJ1-2, with 8 bases lining up with TRBD1. Looked up from germline, CDR1 is KGHSH and CDR2 is LQKENI. V lost 0 bases and J lost 4; bases outside the gene matches: 7. The CDR3 totals 16 residues. The CDR3 loop is CASSPPSGQGGYGYTF. Here the CDR3 DNA reads TGTGCCAGCTCACCACCCAGCGGACAGGGTGGCTATGGCTACACCTTC.